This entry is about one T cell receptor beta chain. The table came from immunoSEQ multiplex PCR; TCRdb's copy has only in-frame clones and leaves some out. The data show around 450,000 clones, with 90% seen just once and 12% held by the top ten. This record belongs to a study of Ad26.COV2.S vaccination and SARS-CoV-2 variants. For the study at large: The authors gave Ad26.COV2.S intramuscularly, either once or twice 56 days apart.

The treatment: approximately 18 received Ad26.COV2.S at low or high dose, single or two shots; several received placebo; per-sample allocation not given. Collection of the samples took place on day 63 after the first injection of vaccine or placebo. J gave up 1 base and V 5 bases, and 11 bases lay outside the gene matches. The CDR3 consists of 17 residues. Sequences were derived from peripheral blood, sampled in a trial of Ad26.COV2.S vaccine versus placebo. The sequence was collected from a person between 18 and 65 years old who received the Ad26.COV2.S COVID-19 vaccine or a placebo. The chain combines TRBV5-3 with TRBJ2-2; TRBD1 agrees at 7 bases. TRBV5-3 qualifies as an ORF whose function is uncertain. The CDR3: CARRPFTGARNTGELFF. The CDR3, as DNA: TGTGCCAGAAGACCATTTACAGGGGCACGGAACACCGGGGAGCTGTTTTTT.